The 29 T cell receptor beta chains given below trace back to one sample, sequenced in a study of cytomegalovirus exposure and HLA in healthy donors. Primers included in the PCR were 60 Vbeta and 13 Jbeta primers. Some clones are missing from TCRdb's copy, which holds only in-frame ones; the method was immunoSEQ multiplex PCR. The table has around 160,000 clones, over 75% seen once. The sequencing sample was made of PBMCs. Receptor source: a man aged 18 to 30 in good health and CMV-seropositive.

The CDR3 reads CASGAGSTDTQYF. The CDR3 coding sequence is TGCGCCAGCGGGGCAGGTAGCACAGATACGCAGTATTTT. The rearrangement links TRBV10-2 to TRBJ2-3, with a tentative D call TRBD1 (5 bases). This CDR3 spans 13 amino acids. Trimming pared 8 bases from V and 0 bases from J, leaving 9 bases between. CDR1 is WSHSY, CDR2 SAAADI, per germline.

V usage is TRBV7-9 and J usage is TRBJ2-2, with TRBD2 as a possible D gene (7 bases). Trimming took 3 bases from V and 6 from J, leaving 17 bases between them. CDR3 length: 16 amino acids. In germline, CDR1 is SEHNR, CDR2 FQNEAQ (reference sequence). CDR3 residues: CASSFLAGADPGELFF. CDR3 DNA: TGTGCCAGCAGCTTTCTGGCGGGGGCGGATCCCGGGGAGCTGTTTTTT.

V is TRBV19 and J is TRBJ2-5; the match to TRBD1 covers 9 bases. V lost 4 bases to trimming and J lost 0 bases; unmatched junction nucleotides: 6. The CDR3 consists of 16 residues. CDR1 is LNHDA, CDR2 SQIVND, per germline (reference sequence). The CDR3 DNA sequence: TGTGCCAGTAGTACCTGGACAGGGGTCTACCAAGAGACCCAGTACTTC. Protein: CASSTWTGVYQETQYF.

This sequence joins TRBV27 and TRBJ2-2, with unresolved D. Germline V gene data show CDR1 as MNHEY and CDR2 as SMNVEV (reference sequence). CDR3 length equals 12 residues. Trimming stripped 4 bases from V and 7 bases from J, with 7 bases between. Written as DNA, the CDR3 is TGTGCCAGCAGTTACTTCGGCGGGGAGCTGTTTTTT. Translating it yields CASSYFGGELFF.

With regard to this clone: The sample contains more than one DNA sequence encoding this CDR3. V and J are TRBV29-1 and TRBJ2-7, with D possibly TRBD1 on 6 matching bases. The germline V and J ends were trimmed by 6 bases and 2 bases, with 11 bases remaining between them. This CDR3 is 12 amino acids long. The germline gives CDR1 SQVTM, CDR2 ANQGSEA. The DNA of the CDR3 is TGCAGCGTGGGGGACACCACCTACGAGCAGTACTTC. Protein product: CSVGDTTYEQYF.

V and J are TRBV30 and TRBJ2-7; 10 positions agree with TRBD2. Germline V CDR1 and CDR2: GTSNPN, SVGIG (reference sequence). The CDR3 has 13 residues. The trim removed 4 bases at V and 7 bases at J, leaving 7 bases unmatched. CDR3: CAWTERGGREQYF. The CDR3 region has the DNA TGTGCCTGGACCGAGCGGGGGGGAAGAGAGCAGTACTTC.

The V gene is TRBV5-4, the J gene TRBJ2-5; no clear D. The end of the DNA fits TRBJ2-7 better, so the J call may be wrong. This CDR3 is built from 12 residues. Germline CDR1 SGHNT, CDR2 YYREEE (reference sequence). The CDR3 here is CASSIDHYEQYF. CDR3 DNA: TGTGCCAGCAGCATAGACCACTACGAGCAGTACTTC.

The V and J genes are TRBV7-2 and TRBJ2-5, with D uncertain. The germline CDR1 and CDR2 sequences are SGHTA and FQGNSA. This CDR3 spans 17 amino acids. V lost 2 bases to trimming and J lost 1 base, with 17 bases between them. CDR3 residues: CASSLPISQDFQETQYF. The CDR3, as DNA: TGTGCCAGCAGCTTACCCATCTCCCAGGATTTCCAAGAGACCCAGTACTTC.

This chain uses TRBV11-3 with TRBJ2-5, with D possibly being TRBD2 (6 bases). The CDR3 spans 12 residues. Germline CDR1 SGHNT, CDR2 YENEEA. V lost 4 bases to trimming and J lost 4 bases, with 7 bases between them. The CDR3 loop reads CASSWGGETQYF. In DNA, the CDR3 is TGTGCCAGCAGCTGGGGAGGAGAGACCCAGTACTTC.

As concerns this clone: Germline and junction disagree at one end, which may indicate a read error. The chain is built from TRBV27 and TRBJ2-3, with 13 positions matching TRBD2. Germline lookup yields CDR1 MNHEY and CDR2 SMNVEV (reference sequence). The CDR3 loop spans 16 amino acids. The CDR3 here is CASSFRGLAGVDAQYF. In nucleotides, the CDR3 is TGTGCCAGCAGTTTTCGCGGACTAGCGGGGGTAGATGCGCAGTATTTT.

The chain is built from TRBV27 and TRBJ1-2; D is perhaps TRBD1 (6 bases). Trimming cost V 5 bases and J 6 bases, with 13 bases left between them. The germline V gene encodes CDR1 MNHEY and CDR2 SMNVEV (reference sequence). The CDR3 contains 13 residues. This CDR3 is CASSTGGSNGYTF. In DNA, the CDR3 is TGTGCCAGCAGTACGGGGGGCTCTAATGGCTACACCTTC.

The rearrangement joins TRBV5-1 to TRBJ2-7, with 9 bases that match TRBD1. The CDR3 sequence is 19 residues long. The J segment lost 1 base and the V segment lost 4 bases, leaving 18 bases of the junction unmatched. Germline CDR1 is SGHRS and CDR2 is YFSETQ. The CDR3 spells CASSQPSLSSGTGSYEQYF. CDR3 nucleotide sequence: TGCGCCAGCAGCCAACCGTCATTATCCTCCGGGACAGGGTCCTACGAGCAGTACTTC.

V is TRBV15 and J is TRBJ1-2, with 9 bases aligning to TRBD1. V lost 1 base to trimming and J lost 2 bases; unmatched junction nucleotides: 2. This CDR3 comprises 15 residues. The germline CDR1 and CDR2 sequences are LNHNV and YYDKDF (reference sequence). The CDR3 spells CATSRGDRANYGYTF. For the CDR3, the DNA is TGTGCCACCAGCAGAGGGGACAGGGCAAACTATGGCTACACCTTC.

V usage is TRBV7-9 and J usage is TRBJ1-2; D may be TRBD1 (5 bases). Germline CDR1 SEHNR, CDR2 FQNEAQ (reference sequence). Trimming pared 1 base from V and 3 bases from J, leaving 15 bases between. The CDR3 spans 16 residues. CDR3 protein: CASSLGEWGVHYGYTF. CDR3 DNA: TGTGCCAGCAGCTTAGGAGAGTGGGGGGTCCACTATGGCTACACCTTC. Full variable domain (outside the CDR3, taken from reference TRBV7-9 and TRBJ1-2): DTGVSQNPRHKITKRGQNVTFRCDPISEHNRLYWYRQTLGQGPEFLTYFQNEAQLEKSRLLSDRFSAERPKGSFSTLEIQRTEQGDSAMYLCASSLGEWGVHYGYTFGSGTRLTVV.

The chain's CDR3 is CASRASGGPYEQYF. The CDR3 DNA sequence: TGTGCCAGCAGGGCTAGCGGGGGGCCCTACGAGCAGTACTTC. This chain links TRBV6-5 with TRBJ2-7, with TRBD2 matching 11 bases. Germline values: CDR1 MNHEY, CDR2 SVGAGI. J lost 2 bases, V lost 6 bases, and 3 bases had no gene match. CDR3 length: 14 amino acids.

The sample holds many counts of this clone. The J gene is TRBJ1-5, the V gene TRBV6-5; tentatively, D is TRBD1 (6 bases). Trimming shortened V by 6 bases and J by 0 bases, and 9 bases separated the two germline ends. The CDR3 runs 14 residues. Germline CDR1 reads MNHEY; CDR2 reads SVGAGI. The chain's CDR3 is CASRPGVSNQPQHF. In DNA, the CDR3 is TGTGCCAGCAGACCAGGGGTTAGCAATCAGCCCCAGCATTTT.

The chain links TRBV7-9 to TRBJ2-7; 9 bases agree with TRBD1. Germline trimming cut 3 bases from V and 4 bases from J; bases unmatched to any gene: 4. CDR1 and CDR2 from the germline V gene are SEHNR and FQNEAQ (reference sequence). This CDR3 spans 14 amino acids. The DNA for the CDR3 is TGTGCCAGCAGCTTGGACAGGGGCGGATACGAGCAGTACTTC. This sequence encodes CASSLDRGGYEQYF.

The chain carries TRBV5-4 and TRBJ2-3; 11 bases are a match to TRBD2. CDR1 is SGHNT and CDR2 is YYREEE in the germline V gene (reference sequence). With 3 bases clipped from V and 2 bases from J, the junction kept 8 bases outside the gene matches. The length of the CDR3 is 17 residues. The CDR3 loop reads CASSSAPTSGATDTQYF. CDR3 DNA sequence: TGTGCCAGCAGCTCCGCGCCGACTAGCGGGGCCACAGATACGCAGTATTTT. Full variable domain (outside the CDR3, taken from reference TRBV5-4 and TRBJ2-3): ETGVTQSPTHLIKTRGQQVTLRCSSQSGHNTVSWYQQALGQGPQFIFQYYREEENGRGNFPPRFSGLQFPNYSSELNVNALELDDSALYLCASSSAPTSGATDTQYFGPGTRLTVL.

The chain recombines TRBV6-5 with TRBJ1-5; no reliable D call. The germline CDR1 and CDR2 sequences are MNHEY and SVGAGI. The CDR3 length is 15 residues. V was shortened by 7 bases and J by 4 bases, with 17 bases between the two germline ends. This CDR3 reads CASTSRREGNQPQHF. The CDR3 region has the DNA TGTGCCAGCACCTCTCGACGGGAAGGGAATCAGCCCCAGCATTTT.

J is TRBJ2-1 and V is TRBV30; D gene unclear. Trimming pared 0 bases from V and 1 base from J, leaving 7 bases between. Germline V gene sequence: CDR1 GTSNPN, CDR2 SVGIG (reference sequence). The CDR3 length is 14 residues. The CDR3 sequence is CAWSVGPSYNEQFF. The CDR3 coding sequence is TGTGCCTGGAGTGTGGGCCCGTCCTACAATGAGCAGTTCTTC.

This chain connects TRBV6-1 to TRBJ1-3; D remains ambiguous. The CDR3 consists of 18 residues. Germline V gene sequence: CDR1 MNHNS, CDR2 SASEGT. V lost 2 bases and J lost 2, with 19 bases in between. CDR3 DNA sequence: TGTGCCAGCAGTGAACCCTTTAACCGGTACCCTCCTGGAAACACCATATATTTT. This encodes CASSEPFNRYPPGNTIYF.

This rearrangement joins TRBV18 to TRBJ2-2; 7 positions match TRBD1. V gave up 5 bases and J gave up 8 bases; unmatched junction bases: 5. CDR1 is KGHSH and CDR2 is LQKENI in the germline V gene. The CDR3 consists of 13 residues. The CDR3 reads CASSSGQVGELFF. Here the CDR3 DNA reads TGTGCCAGCTCATCCGGACAGGTTGGGGAGCTGTTTTTT.

J is TRBJ1-5 and V is TRBV6-5; a possible D gene is TRBD1 (6 bases). The V gene's germline CDR1 is MNHEY and CDR2 SVGAGI. The CDR3 has 14 residues. The V gene lost 5 bases and the J gene lost 4 bases, with 12 bases spanning the gap. Here the CDR3 reads CASSPPTGNQPQHF. CDR3 DNA: TGTGCCAGCAGTCCCCCTACAGGGAATCAGCCCCAGCATTTT.

In nucleotides, the CDR3 is TGTGCCAGCAGCTTTCGGACAGGGGGCCAGGGATATTCACCCCTCCACTTT. Amino acids: CASSFRTGGQGYSPLHF. This chain joins TRBV5-4 and TRBJ1-6, with TRBD1 identical over 11 bases. The CDR3 runs to 17 residues. Per the germline V gene, CDR1 is SGHNT and CDR2 is YYREEE (reference sequence). Trimming at V came to 2 bases and at J to 8 bases, leaving 9 bases not matched to a gene. Full variable domain (outside the CDR3, taken from reference TRBV5-4 and TRBJ1-6): ETGVTQSPTHLIKTRGQQVTLRCSSQSGHNTVSWYQQALGQGPQFIFQYYREEENGRGNFPPRFSGLQFPNYSSELNVNALELDDSALYLCASSFRTGGQGYSPLHFGNGTRLTVT.

This clone was observed a single time. The chain is built from TRBV27 and TRBJ2-7, with D maybe TRBD1 (6 bases). V was clipped by 2 bases and J by 3 bases, with 8 bases between them. Germline V lookup: CDR1 MNHEY, CDR2 SMNVEV (reference sequence). This CDR3 contains 13 residues. CDR3 sequence: CASSLAQGYEQYF. As DNA, the CDR3 is TGTGCCAGCAGTTTAGCACAGGGCTACGAGCAGTACTTC.

This clone was seen a few times. V is TRBV5-6 and J is TRBJ2-7; 7 positions match TRBD2. Germline loops: CDR1 SGHDT, CDR2 YYEEEE. The CDR3 extends over 13 amino acids. V was clipped by 5 bases and J by 3 bases; unmatched bases: 5. Here the CDR3 reads CASRMGGVYEQYF. DNA for the CDR3: TGTGCCAGCAGAATGGGGGGGGTCTACGAGCAGTACTTC.

This sequence joins TRBV7-6 and TRBJ2-1; 7 bases map to TRBD2. Germline CDR1 is SGHVS and CDR2 is FNYEAQ. CDR3 length: 15 residues. V lost 5 bases to trimming and J lost 5 bases; unmatched junction nucleotides: 9. CDR3 region: CASSRSSGSHNEQFF. For the CDR3, the DNA is TGTGCCAGCAGCCGATCTAGCGGTTCTCACAATGAGCAGTTCTTC.

CDR3 residues: CASSLVAGRDVEQYF. The CDR3 DNA sequence: TGCGCCAGCAGCTTGGTGGCAGGGAGGGACGTCGAGCAGTACTTC. V and J are TRBV5-1 and TRBJ2-7; 7 bases line up with TRBD2. This CDR3 is 15 amino acids long. V shed 0 bases, J shed 6 bases, and the junction held 9 bases outside the gene matches. Germline CDR1 SGHRS, CDR2 YFSETQ. Full variable domain (remainder filled in from reference TRBV5-1 and TRBJ2-7): KAGVTQTPRYLIKTRGQQVTLSCSPISGHRSVSWYQQTPGQGLQFLFEYFSETQRNKGNFPGRFSGRQFSNSRSEMNVSTLELGDSALYLCASSLVAGRDVEQYFGPGTRLTVT.

The chain combines TRBV7-7 with TRBJ2-3, with D maybe TRBD2 (5 bases). Germline loops: CDR1 SSHAT, CDR2 FNYEAQ (reference sequence). Trimming shortened V by 2 bases and J by 4 bases, and 7 bases separated the two germline ends. The CDR3 loop spans 13 amino acids. CDR3 region: CASSLQRADTQYF. The CDR3 DNA reads TGTGCCAGCAGCTTACAGAGGGCAGATACGCAGTATTTT. The variable domain in full, with the rest retrieved from reference TRBV7-7 and TRBJ2-3, is GAGVSQSPRYKVTKRGQDVTLRCDPISSHATLYWYQQALGQGPEFLTYFNYEAQPDKSGLPSDRFSAERPEGSISTLTIQRTEQRDSAMYRCASSLQRADTQYFGPGTRLTVL.